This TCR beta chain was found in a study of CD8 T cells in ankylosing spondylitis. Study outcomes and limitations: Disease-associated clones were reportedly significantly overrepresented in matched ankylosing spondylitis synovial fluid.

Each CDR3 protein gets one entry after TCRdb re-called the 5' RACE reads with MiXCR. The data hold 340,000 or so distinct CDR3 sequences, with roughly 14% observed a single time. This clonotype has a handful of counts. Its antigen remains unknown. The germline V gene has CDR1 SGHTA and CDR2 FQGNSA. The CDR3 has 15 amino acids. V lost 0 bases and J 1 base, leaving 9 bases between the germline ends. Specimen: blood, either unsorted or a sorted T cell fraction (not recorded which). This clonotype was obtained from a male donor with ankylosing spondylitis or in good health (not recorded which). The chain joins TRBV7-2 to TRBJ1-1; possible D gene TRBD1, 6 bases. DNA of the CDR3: TGTGCCAGCAGCTTAGCGGGACATCGGAACACTGAAGCTTTCTTT. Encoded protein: CASSLAGHRNTEAFF.